Shown below are 15 T cell receptor beta chains from a single sample sequenced in a study of blood T cell repertoires in COVID-19. Profiled with immunoSEQ multiplex PCR; TCRdb holds only in-frame clones, not every one. This table holds approximately 89,000 clones, about four fifths found once. The sequenced material came from peripheral blood. The receptors derive from a human donor in a cohort sampled during active COVID-19.

This sequence joins TRBV28 and TRBJ1-4; no definite D call. The V and J ends lost 6 bases and 11 bases respectively, with 13 bases between them. Germline CDR1 and CDR2: MDHEN and SYDVKM. This CDR3 region has 12 residues. CDR3 DNA sequence: TGTGCCAGCAGCCTCCCCACGGAGAAACTGTTTTTT. It specifies CASSLPTEKLFF. Drawing the rest from reference TRBV28 and TRBJ1-4, the complete variable domain is DVKVTQSSRYLVKRTGEKVFLECVQDMDHENMFWYRQDPGLGLRLIYFSYDVKMKEKGDIPEGYSVSREKKERFSLILESASTNQTSMYLCASSLPTEKLFFGSGTQLSVL.

The genes are TRBV18 and TRBJ1-5; possible D gene TRBD1, 5 bases. This CDR3 spans 13 amino acids. V lost 6 bases and J 2 bases, leaving 8 bases between the germline ends. Germline V gene lookup returns CDR1 KGHSH and CDR2 LQKENI. The CDR3 sequence is CASSGGGNQPQHF. The CDR3 DNA sequence: TGTGCCAGCTCCGGGGGAGGCAATCAGCCCCAGCATTTT.

This rearrangement joins TRBV24-1 to TRBJ2-7; TRBD2 matches at 13 bases. The CDR3 has 14 residues. Germline CDR1 is KGHDR and CDR2 is SFDVKD. The V and J ends lost 5 bases and 4 bases, in that order; junction bases with no gene match: 1. CDR3 residues: CATSGTSGGYEQYF. CDR3 in DNA: TGTGCCACCAGTGGGACTAGCGGGGGATACGAGCAGTACTTC.

The rearrangement joins TRBV12-3 or TRBV12-4 to TRBJ1-5; D call uncertain. Trimming cost V 5 bases and J 1 base, with 6 bases left between them. There are 13 residues in the CDR3. Here the CDR3 reads CASSQASNQPQHF. CDR3 nucleotides: TGTGCCAGCAGTCAAGCGAGCAATCAGCCCCAGCATTTT.

J is TRBJ1-2 and V is TRBV5-5; no clear D gene. Deletions cut 3 bases from V and 4 bases from J, with 16 bases between. This CDR3 region has 15 residues. Per germline, CDR1 SGHKS and CDR2 YYEKEE (reference sequence). Here the CDR3 DNA reads TGTGCCAGCAGCTCGGACGGGGTTCCAATCTATGGCTACACCTTC. Protein: CASSSDGVPIYGYTF.

This chain uses TRBV3-1 (or the pseudogene TRBV3-2) with TRBJ2-5; possible D gene TRBD2, 6 bases. This CDR3 contains 16 residues. Between the trimmed V and J ends, which lost 1 base and 1 base, there was a span of 13 bases. Germline V gene sequence: CDR1 LGHDT, CDR2 YNNKEL (reference sequence). The CDR3 reads CASSQVGSGTQETQYF. CDR3 in DNA: TGTGCCAGCAGCCAAGTAGGTAGCGGAACCCAAGAGACCCAGTACTTC.

This chain connects TRBV5-6 to TRBJ2-7; 14 positions agree with TRBD2. Germline lookup yields CDR1 SGHDT and CDR2 YYEEEE. With 2 bases clipped from V and 3 bases from J, the junction kept 1 base outside the gene matches. The CDR3 covers 15 residues. In nucleotides, the CDR3 is TGTGCCAGCAGCTTCGGGACTAGCGGGAGCTACGAGCAGTACTTC. Translation gives CASSFGTSGSYEQYF.

The chain combines TRBV29-1 with TRBJ2-7; 7 nucleotides line up with TRBD1. This CDR3 contains 13 residues. The germline V gene encodes CDR1 SQVTM and CDR2 ANQGSEA. With V trimmed by 7 bases and J by 2 bases, 8 bases remained unmatched. The CDR3: CSAYRGAPYEQYF. The CDR3 DNA reads TGCAGCGCTTACAGGGGAGCCCCCTACGAGCAGTACTTC.

The chain carries TRBV18 and TRBJ2-7, with D possibly being TRBD1 (7 bases). Trimming cost V 0 bases and J 4 bases, with 16 bases left between them. The V gene's germline CDR1 is KGHSH and CDR2 LQKENI. The CDR3 is 16 residues long. The CDR3 here is CASSPPVRQGGYEQYF. In nucleotides, the CDR3 is TGTGCCAGCTCACCACCGGTACGGCAGGGGGGTTACGAGCAGTACTTC.

For this clone: The sample contains more than one DNA sequence encoding this CDR3. The CDR3 sequence: CASSPQGYNEQFF. CDR3 nucleotides: TGTGCCAGCTCACCCCAGGGATACAATGAGCAGTTCTTC. The chain links TRBV18 to TRBJ2-1, with D perhaps TRBD1 (5 bases). The ends were cut back, 3 bases at V and 4 bases at J, with 7 bases in the middle. The CDR3 totals 13 residues. Germline lookup yields CDR1 KGHSH and CDR2 LQKENI.

The rearrangement uses TRBV12-3 or TRBV12-4 and TRBJ1-2; a possible D gene is TRBD1 (5 bases). Trimming stripped 1 base from V and 7 bases from J, with 10 bases between. This CDR3 region has 13 residues. DNA of the CDR3: TGTGCCAGCAGTTTAGGCGCAGGGTCTGGCTACACCTTC. Its protein product is CASSLGAGSGYTF.

This clone was observed a single time. This sequence joins TRBV7-8 and TRBJ2-7; 8 bases line up with TRBD2. With V trimmed by 2 bases and J by 12 bases, 9 bases remained unmatched. The CDR3 sequence is 13 residues long. The germline CDR1 and CDR2 sequences are SGHVS and FQNEAQ. Here the CDR3 DNA reads TGTGCCAGCAGCTTATCCACAGCGGGAGCAATGTACTTC. As protein: CASSLSTAGAMYF.

This clone was seen a few times. The rearrangement links TRBV5-4 to TRBJ2-7, with 9 bases matching TRBD1. The germline V gene encodes CDR1 SGHNT and CDR2 YYREEE (reference sequence). The length of the CDR3 is 17 residues. Unmatched junction bases numbered 19, after V lost 10 bases and J lost 2 bases. The CDR3 DNA reads as TGTGCCGCACAGACAGGGGGGAGCGTGGGACCTGCCTACGAGCAGTACTTC. This encodes CAAQTGGSVGPAYEQYF.

The rearrangement joins TRBV9 to TRBJ2-7, with D possibly TRBD2 on 5 matching bases. V was pared by 0 bases and J by 5 bases, with 18 bases between. The V gene's germline CDR1 is SGDLS and CDR2 YYNGEE. This CDR3 region has 16 residues. The CDR3: CASSVAPGITLDEQYF. The CDR3 DNA reads TGTGCCAGCAGCGTAGCTCCCGGGATCACCCTCGACGAGCAGTACTTC.

A few counts support this clone. The chain is built from TRBV18 and TRBJ1-6; tentative D call: TRBD1 (6 bases). Germline lookup yields CDR1 KGHSH and CDR2 LQKENI. V was clipped by 3 bases and J by 6 bases, with 9 bases between them. The CDR3 length is 14 residues. CDR3 region: CASSPAGANSPLHF. The CDR3 DNA reads as TGTGCCAGCTCACCTGCAGGGGCTAATTCACCCCTCCACTTT.